This T cell receptor (beta chain) is drawn from a study of blood T cell repertoires in COVID-19. Study overall: Samples of COVID-19 (acute and convalescent) were obtained from the United States, Italy and Spain. The analysed material was cDNA or gDNA that came from T cells, B-cell-depleted T cells, or PBMCs.

Patients from Seattle were sampled longitudinally, starting during active infection. As originally analysed: Amplification of reference gene primers was used by the study to estimate nucleated cell counts. Sequencing used immunoSEQ multiplex PCR; TCRdb keeps in-frame clones, though not all of them. The DNA gave D and trimming, while V, J and clone size come from that table. In the table there are roughly 300,000 clones, around 85% of which are singletons. Germline CDR1 and CDR2: LNHDA and SQIVND (reference sequence). The CDR3 runs 15 residues. After removal of 8 bases from V and 2 bases from J, the junction contained 9 bases not matched to a gene.

The clonotype was recovered from a woman in her twenties or thirties with COVID-19, enrolled during active disease. Sequencing was carried out using peripheral blood. The rearrangement joins TRBV19 to TRBJ2-3; 8 bases are a match to TRBD2. The CDR3 loop reads CASSLGLAPTDTQYF. CDR3 in DNA: TGTGCCAGTTCTCTCGGACTAGCCCCCACAGATACGCAGTATTTT. Drawing the rest from reference TRBV19 and TRBJ2-3, the complete variable domain is DGGITQSPKYLFRKEGQNVTLSCEQNLNHDAMYWYRQDPGQGLRLIYYSQIVNDFQKGDIAEGYSVSREKKESFPLTVTSAQKNPTAFYLCASSLGLAPTDTQYFGPGTRLTVL.